This TCR beta chain was found in a study of T cell responses to AZD1222 COVID-19 vaccine. Study-wide findings and caveats: Baseline antibody screening turned up just six or seven seropositive AZD1222 recipients. Spike-specific TCR breadth and depth were elevated following two AZD1222 doses.

The germline gives CDR1 MNHEY, CDR2 SVGEGT. The CDR3 consists of 15 residues. With 4 bases removed from V and 1 base from J, the gap between germline ends came to 11 bases. Clones were sequenced by immunoSEQ multiplex PCR, and TCRdb holds only the in-frame ones, with some missing. The sample includes over 150,000 clones, roughly 88% of them seen just once. Details on this clone: The target antigen is unknown.

The sequence derives from an adult who received the AZD1222 COVID-19 vaccine. The genes are TRBV6-2 or TRBV6-3 and TRBJ1-5; no reliable D call. The sample consisted of peripheral blood, taken 28 days after the second AZD1222 dose. CDR3 DNA: TGTGCCAGCAGTTCGTATTTGGCAAGCAATCAGCCCCAGCATTTT. This translates into CASSSYLASNQPQHF.